These 8 T cell receptor beta chains were all obtained from the same sample, sequenced in a study of CD8 T cells in ankylosing spondylitis. TCRdb reprocessed the 5' RACE reads via MiXCR and lists one record per CDR3 protein. Among 750,000 to 850,000 distinct CDR3 sequences listed, about 11% were seen once. General study results and limits: It appeared that ankylosing spondylitis blood was characterized by a TCR beta motif of several highly homologous variants.

Their specific antigens are unknown. Sequencing was done on a sample of blood, either unsorted or a sorted T cell fraction (not recorded which). The origin of the receptors is a male donor with ankylosing spondylitis.

The chain recombines TRBV5-1 with TRBJ2-3, with 8 bases lining up with TRBD2. CDR3 size: 17 residues. Germline CDR1 reads SGHRS; CDR2 reads YFSETQ. The V and J ends lost 0 bases and 5 bases, in that order; junction bases with no gene match: 11. CDR3 amino acids: CASSLVGGARVIDTQYF. For the CDR3, the DNA is TGCGCCAGCAGCTTGGTCGGGGGGGCGAGAGTTATAGATACGCAGTATTTT.

This clonotype was seen a handful of times. The CDR3 region has the DNA TGCAGTGTGGAGGCAGAGACCCAGTACTTC. Its protein is CSVEAETQYF. The chain is built from TRBV20-1 and TRBJ2-5; a weak D match, TRBD2 (5 bases). V was clipped by 7 bases and J by 4 bases, with 7 bases between them. CDR3 length: 10 amino acids. The germline V gene encodes CDR1 DFQATT and CDR2 SNEGSKA (reference sequence).

This clonotype was seen a few times. The chain joins TRBV20-1 to TRBJ1-5; 8 bases agree with TRBD1. After removal of 0 bases from V and 7 bases from J, the junction contained 8 bases not matched to a gene. This CDR3 has 15 amino acids. The germline V gene has CDR1 DFQATT and CDR2 SNEGSKA (reference sequence). The CDR3 is CSARDGGQGRQPQHF. For the CDR3, the DNA is TGCAGTGCTAGAGATGGAGGACAGGGCAGGCAGCCCCAGCATTTT.

This clonotype has a handful of counts. This chain joins TRBV7-6 and TRBJ1-1; 7 positions agree with TRBD1. CDR1 SGHVS and CDR2 FNYEAQ come from the germline V gene. The CDR3 loop spans 15 amino acids. V lost 1 base and J lost 5; bases outside the gene matches: 7. The CDR3: CASSLEPQGGTEAFF. The DNA of the CDR3 is TGTGCCAGCAGCTTAGAGCCCCAGGGGGGAACTGAAGCTTTCTTT.

The sample holds one count of this clonotype. A much larger clone differs from this one at a single base, so this may be a read error. V gene TRBV20-1 combines with J gene TRBJ2-1, with D uncertain. CDR1 and CDR2 (germline): DFQATT, SNEGSKA (reference sequence). The CDR3 has 14 residues. The V end lost 3 bases, the J end lost 6 bases, and 15 bases lay between the germline ends. The CDR3 nucleotides read TGCAGTGCTAGCGATTCCAAGGCAGTCAATGAGCAGTTCTTC. Protein: CSASDSKAVNEQFF.

This clonotype was seen a few times. The gene calls are TRBV20-1 and TRBJ1-4; no clear D gene. The CDR3 sequence is 14 residues long. Germline CDR1 is DFQATT and CDR2 is SNEGSKA (reference sequence). The V end lost 0 bases, the J end lost 4 bases, and 9 bases lay between the germline ends. CDR3 in DNA: TGCAGTGCTAGAGATACGGGCGGTAATGAAAAACTGTTTTTT. Encoded protein: CSARDTGGNEKLFF.

This chain connects TRBV6-2 or TRBV6-3 to TRBJ2-3; D not resolved. The V end was cut by 2 bases, the J end by 0 bases, with 12 bases between. CDR3 length equals 16 residues. The germline CDR1 and CDR2 sequences are MNHEY and SVGEGT. As DNA, the CDR3 is TGTGCCAGCAGTTACCCGGTGGCAGCTAGCACAGATACGCAGTATTTT. As protein: CASSYPVAASTDTQYF.

There are many counts of this clonotype. The V call is TRBV7-2, the J call TRBJ1-2; D is undetermined. Trimming stripped 1 base from V and 7 bases from J, with 13 bases between. Per germline, CDR1 SGHTA and CDR2 FQGNSA. This CDR3 comprises 14 residues. The CDR3 DNA reads TGTGCCAGCAGCTTAGGGGCAGGATTTCGTGGCTACACCTTC. It encodes CASSLGAGFRGYTF.